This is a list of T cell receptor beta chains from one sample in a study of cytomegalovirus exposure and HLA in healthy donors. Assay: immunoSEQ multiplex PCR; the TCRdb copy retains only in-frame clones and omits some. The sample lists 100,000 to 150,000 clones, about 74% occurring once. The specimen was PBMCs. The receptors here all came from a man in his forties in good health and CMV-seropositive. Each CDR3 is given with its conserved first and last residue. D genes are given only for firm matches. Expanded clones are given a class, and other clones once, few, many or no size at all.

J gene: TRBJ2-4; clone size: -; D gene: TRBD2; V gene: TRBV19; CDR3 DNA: TGTGCCAGTAGTGCCCACCCGGGACTAGCGACCGGGCCTTACATTCAGTACTTC; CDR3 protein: CASSAHPGLATGPYIQYF
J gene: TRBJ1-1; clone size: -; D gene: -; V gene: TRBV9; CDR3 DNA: TGTGCCAGCAGCGTAGCTACTAGTGTGGTTACTGAAGCTTTCTTT; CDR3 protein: CASSVATSVVTEAFF
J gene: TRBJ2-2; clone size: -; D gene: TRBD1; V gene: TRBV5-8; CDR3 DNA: TGTGCCAGCAGCACTGGGACAGGGTCAGACGGGGAGCTGTTTTTT; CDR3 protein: CASSTGTGSDGELFF
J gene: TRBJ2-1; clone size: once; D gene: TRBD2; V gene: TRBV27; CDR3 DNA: TGTGCCAGCAAGTTTAGACTAGCGGGGGGCACTAACAATGAGCAGTTCTTC; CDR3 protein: CASKFRLAGGTNNEQFF
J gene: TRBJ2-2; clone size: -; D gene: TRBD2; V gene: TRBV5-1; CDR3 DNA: TGCGCCAGCAGCCATAGGACTAGCGGGAGGGCCGATGCCGGGGAGCTGTTTTTT; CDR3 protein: CASSHRTSGRADAGELFF
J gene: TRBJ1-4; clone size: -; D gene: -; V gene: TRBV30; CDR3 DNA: TGTGCCTGGAGTGTCGGTCAGGGGTCTAATGAAAAACTGTTTTTT; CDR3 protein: CAWSVGQGSNEKLFF
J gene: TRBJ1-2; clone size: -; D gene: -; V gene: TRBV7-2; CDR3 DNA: TGTGCCAGCAGCCCGATACCCTATTCGTATGGCTACACCTTC; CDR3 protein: CASSPIPYSYGYTF
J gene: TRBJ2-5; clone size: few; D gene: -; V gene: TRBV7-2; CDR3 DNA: TGTGCCAGCAGCTTAGGGGGACAAGTCCAAGAGACCCAGTACTTC; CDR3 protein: CASSLGGQVQETQYF
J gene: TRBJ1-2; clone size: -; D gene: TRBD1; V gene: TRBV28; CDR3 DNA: TGTGCCAGCAGTCGAAGAAACAGGGGATTTCTTAACGGCTACACCTTC; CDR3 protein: CASSRRNRGFLNGYTF
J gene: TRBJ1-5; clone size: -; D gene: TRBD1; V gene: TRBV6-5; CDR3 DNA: TGTGCCAGCAGTACGACAGGGTATAGCAATCAGCCCCAGCATTTT; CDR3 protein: CASSTTGYSNQPQHF
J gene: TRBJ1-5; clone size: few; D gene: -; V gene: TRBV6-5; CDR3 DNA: TGTGCCGCCCGTGAGGGAAATAGCAATCAGCCCCAGCATTTT; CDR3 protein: CAAREGNSNQPQHF
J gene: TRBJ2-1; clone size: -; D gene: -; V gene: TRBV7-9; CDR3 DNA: TGTGCCAGCAGCGCCCAGGAATACAATGAGCAGTTCTTC; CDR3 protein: CASSAQEYNEQFF
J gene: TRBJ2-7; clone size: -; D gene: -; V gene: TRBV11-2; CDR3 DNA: TGTGCCAGCAGCTTAGTTGATAGCGGATTAGACGAGCAGTACTTC; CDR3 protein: CASSLVDSGLDEQYF
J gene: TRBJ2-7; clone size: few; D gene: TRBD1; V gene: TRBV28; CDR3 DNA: TGTGCCAGCAGTAACAGGGGAGAGGGTTACGAGCAGTACTTC; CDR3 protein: CASSNRGEGYEQYF
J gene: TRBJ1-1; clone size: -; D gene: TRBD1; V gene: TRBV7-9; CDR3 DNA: TGCGCCAGCAGCTTACAAGGGGGGACAGGGTCCACTGAAGCTTTCTTT; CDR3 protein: CASSLQGGTGSTEAFF
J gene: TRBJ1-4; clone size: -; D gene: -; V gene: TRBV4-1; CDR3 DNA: TGCGCCAGCAGCCAACCACCAGGGGAAAAACTGTTTTTT; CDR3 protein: CASSQPPGEKLFF
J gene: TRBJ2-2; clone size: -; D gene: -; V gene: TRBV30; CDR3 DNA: TGTGCCTGGAGCCCCACCGGACTGTACGGGGAGCTGTTTTTT; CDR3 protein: CAWSPTGLYGELFF
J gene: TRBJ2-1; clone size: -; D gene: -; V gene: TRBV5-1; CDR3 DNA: TGCGCCTCCCACCGGGGGGCAGGGCCTGGGAATGAGCAGTTCTTC; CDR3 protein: CASHRGAGPGNEQFF
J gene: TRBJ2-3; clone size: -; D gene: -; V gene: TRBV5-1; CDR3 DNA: TGCGCCAGCAGTCTTTACAGGGGCACAGATACGCAGTATTTT; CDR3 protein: CASSLYRGTDTQYF
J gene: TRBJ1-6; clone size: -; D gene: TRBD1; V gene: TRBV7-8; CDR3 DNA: TGTGCCAGCAGCCCTAGGGACAGGGAATATAATTCACCCCTCCACTTT; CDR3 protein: CASSPRDREYNSPLHF
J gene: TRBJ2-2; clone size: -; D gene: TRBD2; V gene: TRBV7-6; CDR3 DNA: TGTGCCAGCAGCATCACTAGCGGGAATGTCGGGGAGCTGTTTTTT; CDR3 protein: CASSITSGNVGELFF
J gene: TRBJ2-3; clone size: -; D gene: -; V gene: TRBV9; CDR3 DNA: TGTGCCAGCAGCGAGGGGCCGGGGGAGTACGATACGCAGTATTTT; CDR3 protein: CASSEGPGEYDTQYF
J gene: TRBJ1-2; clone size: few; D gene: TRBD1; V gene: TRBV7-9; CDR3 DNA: TGTGCCAGCAGCTTAGTTGCCCAGGGGGCGCATGGCTACACCTTC; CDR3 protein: CASSLVAQGAHGYTF
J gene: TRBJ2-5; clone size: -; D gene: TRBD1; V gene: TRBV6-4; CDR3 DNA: TGTGCCAGCAAACCACAGGGGGCGTCGAAAGAGACCCAGTACTTC; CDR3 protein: CASKPQGASKETQYF
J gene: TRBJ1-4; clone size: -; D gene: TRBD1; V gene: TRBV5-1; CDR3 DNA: TGCGCCAGCAGCTTGGCTGGGACAGGGGTGATGGAAAAACTGTTTTTT; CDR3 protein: CASSLAGTGVMEKLFF
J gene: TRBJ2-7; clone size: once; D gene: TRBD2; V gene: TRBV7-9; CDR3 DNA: TGTGCCAGCAGCCCCCGGGGGGGAGCCTACGAGCAGTACTTC; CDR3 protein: CASSPRGGAYEQYF
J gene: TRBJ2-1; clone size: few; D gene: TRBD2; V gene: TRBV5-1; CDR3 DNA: TGCGCCAGCAGCTTGCTCAGCGGGGGGCCCTACAATGAGCAGTTCTTC; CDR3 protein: CASSLLSGGPYNEQFF
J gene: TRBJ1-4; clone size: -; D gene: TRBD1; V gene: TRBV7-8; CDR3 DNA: TGTGCCAGCAGCTTACAGGGGGCGGTTTATGAAAAACTGTTTTTT; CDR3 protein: CASSLQGAVYEKLFF
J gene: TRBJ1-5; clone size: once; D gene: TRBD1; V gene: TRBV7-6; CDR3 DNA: TGTGCCAGCAGCGTCCTTACAGGGGGTTGGGGCAATCAGCCCCAGCATTTT; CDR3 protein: CASSVLTGGWGNQPQHF
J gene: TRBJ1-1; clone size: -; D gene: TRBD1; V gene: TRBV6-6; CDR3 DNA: TGTGCCAGCAGTTACTTGGACAGGGCTCTTTATGAAGCTTTCTTT; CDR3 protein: CASSYLDRALYEAFF
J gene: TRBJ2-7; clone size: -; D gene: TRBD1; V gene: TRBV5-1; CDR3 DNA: TGCGCCAGCAGCTTGGGGGGACAGACAACCTACGAGCAGTACTTC; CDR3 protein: CASSLGGQTTYEQYF
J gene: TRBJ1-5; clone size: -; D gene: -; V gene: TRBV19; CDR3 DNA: TGTGCCACCAGGTGGGGGCTAGACCAGCCCCAGCATTTT; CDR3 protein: CATRWGLDQPQHF
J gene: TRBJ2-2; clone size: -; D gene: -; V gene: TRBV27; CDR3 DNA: TGTGCCAGCAGGTTGGGGGGACCGAACACCGGGGAGCTGTTTTTT; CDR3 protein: CASRLGGPNTGELFF
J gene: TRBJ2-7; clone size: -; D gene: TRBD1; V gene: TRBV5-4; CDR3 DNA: TGTGCCAGCAGAGCCGAGGACAGGGTATACGAGCAGTACTTC; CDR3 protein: CASRAEDRVYEQYF
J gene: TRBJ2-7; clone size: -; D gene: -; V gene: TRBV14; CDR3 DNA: TGTGCCAGCAGCCAAGGGGACTGGGACTACGAGCAGTACTTC; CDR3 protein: CASSQGDWDYEQYF
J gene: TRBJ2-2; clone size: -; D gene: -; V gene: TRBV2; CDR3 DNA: TGTGCCAGCAGGGCCTATGTGACAGGGAACACCGGGGAGCTGTTTTTT; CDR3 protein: CASRAYVTGNTGELFF
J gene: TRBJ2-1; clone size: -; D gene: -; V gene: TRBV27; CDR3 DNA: TGTGCCAGCAGTCAACAGGGTCGGGAAAACAATGAGCAGTTCTTC; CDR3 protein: CASSQQGRENNEQFF
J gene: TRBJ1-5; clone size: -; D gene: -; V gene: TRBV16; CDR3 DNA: TGTGCCAGCAGCCCTCCGGGACAATCTAGCAATCAGCCCCAGCATTTT; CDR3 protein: CASSPPGQSSNQPQHF
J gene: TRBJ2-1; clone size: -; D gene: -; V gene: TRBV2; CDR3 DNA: TGTGCCAGCAGTGGCCGGGCCTACAATGAGCAGTTCTTC; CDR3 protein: CASSGRAYNEQFF
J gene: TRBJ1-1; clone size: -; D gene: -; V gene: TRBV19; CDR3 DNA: TGTGCCAGTAGTATCTGGGGGGGCCCTGAAGCTTTCTTT; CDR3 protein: CASSIWGGPEAFF
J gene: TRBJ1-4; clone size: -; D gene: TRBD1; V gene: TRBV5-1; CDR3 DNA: TGCGCCAGCAGCTTGGCCAAGGGACAGGGGGCAACTAATGAAAAACTGTTTTTT; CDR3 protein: CASSLAKGQGATNEKLFF
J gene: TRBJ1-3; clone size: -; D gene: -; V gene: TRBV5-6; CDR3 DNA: TGTGCCAGCAGCCCCGGCGCGGGGGCCCGTGGAAACACCATATATTTT; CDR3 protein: CASSPGAGARGNTIYF
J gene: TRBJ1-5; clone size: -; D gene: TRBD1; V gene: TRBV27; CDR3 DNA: TGTGCCAGCAGTGCCTTAACGGGAACAGGGGTAGGCCAGCCCCAGCATTTT; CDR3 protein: CASSALTGTGVGQPQHF
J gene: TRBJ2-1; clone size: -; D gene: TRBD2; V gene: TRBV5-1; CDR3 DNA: TGCGCCAGCAGCCCCGGACTAGCGGGGGTCAATGAGCAGTTCTTC; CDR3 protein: CASSPGLAGVNEQFF
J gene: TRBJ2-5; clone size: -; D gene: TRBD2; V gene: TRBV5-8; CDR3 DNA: TGTGCCAGCAGCTTATGGACTAGCGCCCTGACAGGAGAGACCCAGTACTTC; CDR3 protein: CASSLWTSALTGETQYF
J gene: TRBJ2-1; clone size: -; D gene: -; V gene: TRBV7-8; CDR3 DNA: TGTGCCAGCAGCTCCCGCTTGGCAGGGGGAGGTGAGCAGTTCTTC; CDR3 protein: CASSSRLAGGGEQFF
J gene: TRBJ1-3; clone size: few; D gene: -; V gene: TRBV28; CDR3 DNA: TGTGCCAGCAGTCCCCTAGGAGGAGCTGGAAACACCATATATTTT; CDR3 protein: CASSPLGGAGNTIYF
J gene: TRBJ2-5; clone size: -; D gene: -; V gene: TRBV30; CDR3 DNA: TGTGCCTGGCATAACGACAACGCGGAGACCCAGTACTTC; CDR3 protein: CAWHNDNAETQYF
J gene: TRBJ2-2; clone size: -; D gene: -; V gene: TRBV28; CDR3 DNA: TGTGCCAGCAGCTTGGGGGGACAGACGAACACCGGGGAGCTGTTTTTT; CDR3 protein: CASSLGGQTNTGELFF
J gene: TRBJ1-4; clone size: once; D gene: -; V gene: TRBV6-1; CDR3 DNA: TGTGCCAGCAGTGAGTACAGGGTTGAAAAACTGTTTTTT; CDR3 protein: CASSEYRVEKLFF
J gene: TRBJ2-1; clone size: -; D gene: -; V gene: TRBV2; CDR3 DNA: TGTGCCAGCAGGGAAAACAGCTACAATGAGCAGTTCTTC; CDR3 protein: CASRENSYNEQFF